This T cell receptor (beta chain) was identified during a study of T cells in Graves' hyperthyroidism and ophthalmopathy. The hyperthyroidism was newly diagnosed and had lasted under 2 months; the patients were aged 18 to 65. Trimming cost V 4 bases and J 2 bases, with 9 bases left between them. This CDR3 has 13 residues. Germline CDR1 and CDR2: GTSNPN and SVGIG (reference sequence). TCR beta CDR3 regions were amplified from RNA transcripts. The HTBI set primed first-round TCR CDR3 RT-PCR. TCRdb itself ran the multiplex PCR reads through MiXCR, one entry per CDR3 protein. The table lists 380,000 or so distinct CDR3 sequences, around 14% of them singletons, with approximately 23% in the top ten.

Sequenced input: blood. The rearrangement uses TRBV30 and TRBJ2-1, with D unresolved. The origin of this receptor is a woman in her thirties with Graves' hyperthyroidism. Here the CDR3 reads CAWTGYTYNEQFF. In DNA, the CDR3 is TGTGCCTGGACCGGGTACACCTACAATGAGCAGTTCTTC.